This T cell receptor beta chain emerged from a study of shared clonotypes between healthy human individuals. The data were produced by immunoSEQ multiplex PCR, yet TCRdb's version contains in-frame clones alone and is incomplete. The table includes 950,000 to 1,200,000 clones, approximately 80% detected once. This clone was found many times. Its target is unknown. The CDR3 runs to 15 residues. Trimming removed 1 base at V and 0 bases at J, with 4 bases between. Germline V CDR1 and CDR2: MNHNS, SASEGT. Whole-study findings and limits: It was observed that about 5% of naive CD4 clonotypes were shared across a handful of donors. Rarefaction revealed incomplete sorted-subset sequencing despite large depth.

Those who donated were healthy HIV-negative adults, with no recent acute infections or vaccinations reported. The TCR sequence derives from a man aged 18 to 29 in good health. Some clones in this sample may be carry-over from other donors' samples. The sample comprised memory CD4+ T cells from PBMCs. Indicated subset: CD45RA-negative fraction. The genes are TRBV6-1 and TRBJ2-6; D is unresolved. CDR3 sequence (DNA): TGTGCCAGCAGTGAAGGGACCTCTGGGGCCAACGTCCTGACTTTC. Protein: CASSEGTSGANVLTF.